This entry concerns a single T cell receptor beta chain. The sample is drawn from a study of cytomegalovirus exposure and HLA in healthy donors. Study information: Earlier findings included over 90 million unique TCR beta sequences obtained from roughly 200 million T cells.

The PCR contained 60 Vbeta and 13 Jbeta primers. Sequenced by immunoSEQ multiplex PCR; TCRdb stores in-frame clones only, minus some. In the table there are fewer than 250,000 clones, around 82% of which are singletons. Germline CDR1 reads MRHNA; CDR2 reads SNTAGT. CDR3 size: 15 residues. V dropped 3 bases and J dropped 9; count of bases not matched to a gene: 6. V is TRBV6-4 and J is TRBJ1-6; 9 positions agree with TRBD1. The sequence came from a man aged 40-55 years in good health and CMV-seropositive. The sample was PBMCs. The CDR3 sequence: CASSETGGSGSPLHF. The CDR3 DNA reads TGTGCCAGCAGTGAAACAGGGGGCTCAGGTTCACCCCTCCACTTT.